Shown below are 25 T cell receptor beta chains from a single sample sequenced in a study of T-cell reconstitution after alpha-beta-depleted transplantation in children. Construction of the TCRbeta library involved unique molecular identifiers. TCRdb redid the calling of the PCR reads with MiXCR, one entry per CDR3 protein. The sample includes under 850,000 distinct CDR3 sequences, around 13% of them seen just once. Sequencing was performed on PBMCs, taken before TCRalphabeta/CD19-depleted stem cell transplant. These receptors all stem from a girl aged 2 to 10 with congenital amegakaryocytic thrombocytopenia, due to receive a stem cell transplant.

This clonotype was recorded at least ten times. The CDR3 nucleotides read TGTGCCAGCAGACAGACCCCCTCGCCCTATAGCAATCAGCCCCAGCATTTT. It encodes CASRQTPSPYSNQPQHF. The chain carries TRBV6-1 and TRBJ1-5; no clear D. The CDR3 totals 17 residues. CDR1 MNHNS and CDR2 SASEGT come from the germline V gene. Trimming took 6 bases from V and 0 from J, leaving 18 bases between them.

This clonotype occurred many times. The V and J genes are TRBV4-1 and TRBJ2-3; maybe TRBD2 (5 bases). Germline CDR1 MGHRA, CDR2 YSYEKL. The CDR3 sequence is 17 residues long. V lost 5 bases and J lost 0, with 18 bases in between. The CDR3 DNA follows: TGCGCCAGCAGCTACCGACCCGGGGTGGGTAGCACAGATACGCAGTATTTT. This encodes CASSYRPGVGSTDTQYF.

This clonotype was observed a handful of times. The genes are TRBV15 and TRBJ2-1; 11 bases align to TRBD2. Germline V CDR1 and CDR2: LNHNV, YYDKDF (reference sequence). V shed 3 bases, J shed 15 bases, and the junction held 16 bases outside the gene matches. CDR3 length: 16 residues. The DNA for the CDR3 is TGTGCCACCAGCAGCCCGGACGGACTAGCGGGCCGTCGGTGGTTCTTC. As protein: CATSSPDGLAGRRWFF.

This clonotype was seen repeatedly, ten times or more. This chain uses TRBV9 with TRBJ2-7; 9 nucleotides align to TRBD2. Trimming took 3 bases from V and 5 from J; bases not matched to a gene: 3. The CDR3 has 13 residues. Germline values: CDR1 SGDLS, CDR2 YYNGEE. The DNA for the CDR3 is TGTGCCAGCAGCGAGGGACTAGCAGACGAGCAGTACTTC. This sequence encodes CASSEGLADEQYF.

This rearrangement joins TRBV20-1 to TRBJ2-7, with 10 bases matching TRBD2. CDR1 and CDR2 from the germline V gene are DFQATT and SNEGSKA (reference sequence). Germline trimming cut 2 bases from V and 3 bases from J; bases unmatched to any gene: 7. This CDR3 is built from 15 residues. CDR3 nucleotide sequence: TGCAGTGCTAGACCTAGCGGGAGCAGATTCTACGAGCAGTACTTC. It codes for CSARPSGSRFYEQYF.

Comment on this clonotype: A read error may produce the germline difference seen at one junction end. The chain employs TRBV27 and TRBJ2-2, with a possible D match to TRBD2 (5 bases). The germline gives CDR1 MNHEY, CDR2 SMNVEV (reference sequence). The CDR3 consists of 17 residues. For the CDR3, the DNA is TGTGCCAGCAGTTTCCGGCGGGTAGTGCGGAACACCGGGGAGCCGTTTTTT. Protein product: CASSFRRVVRNTGEPFF.

The table lists this clonotype with many counts. The rearrangement links TRBV20-1 to TRBJ2-1; D is undetermined. This CDR3 spans 11 amino acids. V dropped 3 bases and J dropped 12 bases, with 12 bases sitting between them. CDR1 is DFQATT, CDR2 SNEGSKA, per germline (reference sequence). CDR3 in amino acids: CSASDGLPQFF. CDR3 coding DNA: TGCAGTGCTAGTGACGGTCTCCCGCAGTTCTTC.

This clonotype came up many times. V gene TRBV29-1 combines with J gene TRBJ2-5; the D is unclear. The germline V gene encodes CDR1 SQVTM and CDR2 ANQGSEA. This CDR3 has 13 residues. Trimming removed 3 bases at V and 2 bases at J, with 10 bases between. Written as DNA, the CDR3 is TGCAGCGTTGATTTTGCGGTACAAGAGACCCAGTACTTC. This codes for CSVDFAVQETQYF.

Many counts were recorded for this clonotype. The CDR3 sequence: CASSSTGYEQFF. CDR3 bases: TGCGCCAGCAGCTCTACAGGGTATGAGCAGTTCTTC. The chain couples TRBV5-1 to TRBJ2-1; a possible D gene is TRBD1 (6 bases). V was shortened by 3 bases and J by 8 bases, with 9 bases between the two germline ends. CDR1 and CDR2 (germline): SGHRS, YFSETQ. The CDR3 consists of 12 residues.

This clonotype appeared many times. Here the CDR3 DNA reads TGCAGCGTTCACTCTGGACCTAATGAAAAACTGTTTTTT. This codes for CSVHSGPNEKLFF. The rearrangement links TRBV29-1 to TRBJ1-4; D remains ambiguous. V shed 5 bases and J shed 3 bases, with 10 bases lying between them. The CDR3 runs 13 residues. Per the germline V gene, CDR1 is SQVTM and CDR2 is ANQGSEA.

The table lists this clonotype with many counts. The rearrangement uses TRBV5-1 and TRBJ2-3; 9 nucleotides agree with TRBD2. This CDR3 spans 14 amino acids. Germline V gene data show CDR1 as SGHRS and CDR2 as YFSETQ. Trimming took 5 bases from V and 2 from J; bases not matched to a gene: 3. CDR3 nucleotide sequence: TGCGCCAGCAGGACTAGCGGAAACACAGATACGCAGTATTTT. Protein: CASRTSGNTDTQYF.

This clonotype was counted many times. The V gene is TRBV12-3 or TRBV12-4, the J gene TRBJ2-7; maybe TRBD1 (5 bases). V was clipped by 5 bases and J by 4 bases, with 9 bases between them. The CDR3 loop spans 12 amino acids. Here the CDR3 reads CASSVQGYEQYF. CDR3 nucleotide sequence: TGTGCCAGCAGTGTTCAGGGTTACGAGCAGTACTTC.

In this sample, this clonotype turned up many times. The gene calls are TRBV9 and TRBJ2-7; 8 bases fit TRBD2. This CDR3 spans 14 amino acids. With V trimmed by 4 bases and J by 2 bases, 5 bases remained unmatched. Germline V gene sequence: CDR1 SGDLS, CDR2 YYNGEE. The CDR3 DNA reads TGTGCCAGCAGCATCAGCGGGAGCGCCTACGAGCAGTACTTC. It encodes CASSISGSAYEQYF.

The gene calls are TRBV3-1 and TRBJ2-7, with D tentatively TRBD1 or TRBD2 (6 bases each). Looked up from germline, CDR1 is LGHDT and CDR2 is YNNKEL (reference sequence). Trimming pared 0 bases from V and 0 bases from J, leaving 12 bases between. The CDR3 covers 16 residues. The CDR3 nucleotides read TGTGCCAGCAGCCAAGAACAGGGACTGGCCTCCTACGAGCAGTACTTC. This translates into CASSQEQGLASYEQYF.

This clonotype was detected only a few times. This sequence joins TRBV7-2 and TRBJ2-3; no reliable D call. Trimming shortened V by 5 bases and J by 3 bases, and 15 bases separated the two germline ends. CDR3 length: 15 residues. Germline V lookup: CDR1 SGHTA, CDR2 FQGNSA. This CDR3 reads CASSPGGLTTDTQYF. The CDR3 region has the DNA TGTGCCAGCAGCCCAGGCGGCCTAACGACAGATACGCAGTATTTT.

This clonotype came up a few times. This rearrangement joins TRBV6-5 to TRBJ2-7; 7 nucleotides line up with TRBD2. Germline-derived CDR1 and CDR2 are MNHEY and SVGAGI. With V trimmed by 2 bases and J by 2 bases, 3 bases remained unmatched. This CDR3 comprises 14 residues. CDR3 DNA sequence: TGTGCCAGCAGTTACCTCAGCGGGGCCTACGAGCAGTACTTC. Translated, it gives CASSYLSGAYEQYF.

This clonotype was seen many times. The chain combines TRBV20-1 with TRBJ2-5; 7 positions match TRBD2. J lost 2 bases, V lost 3 bases, and 6 bases had no gene match. The germline V gene encodes CDR1 DFQATT and CDR2 SNEGSKA (reference sequence). The length of the CDR3 is 14 residues. CDR3 amino acids: CSARRRTRQETQYF. The CDR3 nucleotides read TGCAGTGCTAGGAGACGGACTAGACAAGAGACCCAGTACTTC.

This chain joins TRBV29-1 and TRBJ2-2, with 14 bases that match TRBD2. The CDR3 contains 16 residues. CDR1 and CDR2 from the germline V gene are SQVTM and ANQGSEA. The V segment lost 7 bases and the J segment 5 bases; nucleotides outside the gene matches: 9. The CDR3 DNA reads as TGCAGCGCTCTCCCGGGACTAGCGGGAGAAACCGGGGAGCTGTTTTTT. Its translation: CSALPGLAGETGELFF.

The rearrangement uses TRBV27 and TRBJ2-1; the match to TRBD2 covers 9 bases. There are 16 residues in the CDR3. Germline assignment: CDR1 MNHEY and CDR2 SMNVEV (reference sequence). Unmatched junction bases numbered 14, after V lost 7 bases and J lost 7 bases. The DNA for the CDR3 is TGTGCCAGCACCAAAAAGCGGGAGGCCCGAGCTAATGAGCAGTTCTTC. Encoded protein: CASTKKREARANEQFF.

This clonotype has just a few counts. The J gene is TRBJ2-7, the V gene TRBV5-4; possible D gene TRBD2, 7 bases. Germline-derived CDR1 and CDR2 are SGHNT and YYREEE (reference sequence). Trimming pared 2 bases from V and 0 bases from J, leaving 12 bases between. CDR3 size: 15 residues. CDR3 coding DNA: TGTGCCAGCAGCTTTGGGGGGGGCTACTCCTACGAGCAGTACTTC. Its protein product is CASSFGGGYSYEQYF.

The chain couples TRBV5-6 to TRBJ2-3; no clear D. This CDR3 contains 13 residues. V shed 4 bases and J shed 2 bases, with 8 bases lying between them. The V gene's germline CDR1 is SGHDT and CDR2 YYEEEE. CDR3 in DNA: TGTGCCAGCAGCACAACCACCACAGATACGCAGTATTTT. This gives the protein CASSTTTTDTQYF.

This clonotype was seen a handful of times. This chain connects TRBV15 to TRBJ1-3, with D possibly being TRBD1 (6 bases). This CDR3 has 18 residues. V was clipped by 5 bases and J by 3 bases, with 23 bases between them. Germline values: CDR1 LNHNV, CDR2 YYDKDF (reference sequence). The CDR3: CATSREQWGAFGGNTIYF. The CDR3 DNA reads as TGTGCCACCAGCCGCGAGCAATGGGGGGCGTTCGGTGGAAACACCATATATTTT.

The rearrangement uses TRBV20-1 and TRBJ2-1; the match to TRBD1 covers 11 bases. Germline loops: CDR1 DFQATT, CDR2 SNEGSKA (reference sequence). The V segment lost 4 bases and the J segment 5 bases; nucleotides outside the gene matches: 10. This CDR3 contains 16 residues. This CDR3 is CSAISPGQGGDNEQFF. CDR3 DNA sequence: TGCAGTGCTATCTCCCCGGGACAGGGGGGGGACAATGAGCAGTTCTTC.

This clonotype has ten or more counts. V usage is TRBV10-3 and J usage is TRBJ2-1; 10 bases are a match to TRBD2. This CDR3 is built from 18 residues. The ends lost 8 bases at V and 0 bases at J; junction bases unmatched: 13. Per germline, CDR1 ENHRY and CDR2 SYGVKD. CDR3 region: CAIAPLLAGVISYNEQFF. CDR3 in DNA: TGTGCCATCGCCCCGTTGCTAGCGGGAGTCATCTCCTACAATGAGCAGTTCTTC.

The table lists this clonotype with many counts. The chain carries TRBV15 and TRBJ2-2; D gene uncertain. The CDR3 consists of 17 residues. With 0 bases removed from V and 2 bases from J, the gap between germline ends came to 13 bases. Germline CDR1 is LNHNV and CDR2 is YYDKDF (reference sequence). CDR3 sequence reads: CATSRDPPATNTGELFF. The CDR3 DNA is TGTGCCACCAGCAGAGATCCCCCAGCAACCAACACCGGGGAGCTGTTTTTT.